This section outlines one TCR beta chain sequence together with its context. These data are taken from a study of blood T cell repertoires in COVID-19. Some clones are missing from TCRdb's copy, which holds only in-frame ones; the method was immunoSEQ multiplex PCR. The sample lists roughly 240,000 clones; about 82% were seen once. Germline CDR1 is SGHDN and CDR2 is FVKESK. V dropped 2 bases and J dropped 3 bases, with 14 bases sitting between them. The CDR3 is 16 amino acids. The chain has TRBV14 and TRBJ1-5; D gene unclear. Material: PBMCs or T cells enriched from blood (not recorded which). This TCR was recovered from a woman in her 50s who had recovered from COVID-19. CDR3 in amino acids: CASSQMEKKFNQPQHF. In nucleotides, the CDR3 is TGTGCCAGCAGCCAAATGGAGAAGAAATTCAATCAGCCCCAGCATTTT.